The following is a TCR beta chain sequence with its context. This CDR3 spans 16 amino acids. Germline values: CDR1 SGHNT, CDR2 YYREEE (reference sequence). Deletions cut 2 bases from V and 4 bases from J, with 16 bases between. The sample is drawn from a study of technical replicates of blood from a few donors. The table came from immunoSEQ multiplex PCR; TCRdb's copy has only in-frame clones and leaves some out. The sample consists of tens of thousands of clones, more than 75% of them appearing once. The sequence derives from a human donor in good health. Some clones in this sample may be carry-over from other donors' samples. What was sequenced was PBMCs. The chain recombines TRBV5-4 with TRBJ2-1; a possible D gene is TRBD2 (6 bases). The CDR3 loop is CASSFFAGREYNEQFF. CDR3 coding DNA: TGTGCCAGCAGCTTTTTCGCGGGACGGGAATACAATGAGCAGTTCTTC. The full variable domain, with the rest looked up from reference TRBV5-4 and TRBJ2-1, is ETGVTQSPTHLIKTRGQQVTLRCSSQSGHNTVSWYQQALGQGPQFIFQYYREEENGRGNFPPRFSGLQFPNYSSELNVNALELDDSALYLCASSFFAGREYNEQFFGPGTRLTVL.